This entry describes one T cell receptor beta chain. Germline V gene sequence: CDR1 SGHTA, CDR2 FQGNSA. The CDR3 has 14 amino acids. Trimming took 1 base from V and 7 from J, leaving 11 bases between them. Described time point: 2013-2014 season, 7 days after vaccination. Sequenced by immunoSEQ multiplex PCR; TCRdb stores in-frame clones only, minus some. The data hold roughly 9,000 clones, with more than 80% observed a single time. These data belong to a study of follicular helper T cells after annual influenza vaccination. This TCR was recovered from an adult who received the influenza vaccine. The chain recombines TRBV7-2 with TRBJ1-5, with D tentatively TRBD1 (6 bases). This specimen consisted of CXCR5+ CD38- circulating T follicular helper cells from blood, obtained 7 days after influenza vaccination. Subset denoted: circulating Tfh, non-naive CD4+CXCR5+PD-1+ (ICOS+CD38+ or ICOS-CD38-). The CDR3: CASSLGGARQPQHF. Here the CDR3 DNA reads TGTGCCAGCAGCTTAGGGGGGGCGCGACAGCCCCAGCATTTT.